One and the same sample provided the 11 T cell receptor beta chains below, sequenced in a study of identical twins' blood T cells. TCRdb re-called the 5' RACE reads through MiXCR, storing one row per CDR3 protein. Among a few hundred thousand distinct CDR3 sequences listed, roughly 30% were seen once. Sequenced input: PBMCs. These receptors were taken from a woman aged 18 to 49 in good health.

V is TRBV7-9 and J is TRBJ1-1; 9 nucleotides line up with TRBD1. Germline-derived CDR1 and CDR2 are SEHNR and FQNEAQ (reference sequence). The ends lost 4 bases at V and 4 bases at J; junction bases unmatched: 7. CDR3 size: 15 residues. The CDR3 coding sequence is TGTGCCAGCAGCTCGACAGGGGGATGGGGCACTGAAGCTTTCTTT. Translating it yields CASSSTGGWGTEAFF. The full variable domain, completed using reference TRBV7-9 and TRBJ1-1, is DTGVSQNPRHKITKRGQNVTFRCDPISEHNRLYWYRQTLGQGPEFLTYFQNEAQLEKSRLLSDRFSAERPKGSFSTLEIQRTEQGDSAMYLCASSSTGGWGTEAFFGQGTRLTVV.

This chain connects TRBV30 to TRBJ1-3; D is possibly TRBD1 (5 bases). CDR1 is GTSNPN, CDR2 SVGIG, per germline (reference sequence). The ends were cut back, 7 bases at V and 1 base at J, with 17 bases in the middle. The CDR3 spans 15 residues. CDR3 in DNA: TGTGCCTACCTCCCCCCTGACAGTTCTGGAAACACCATATATTTT. Translation gives CAYLPPDSSGNTIYF.

A few counts support this clonotype. The gene calls are TRBV5-1 and TRBJ1-1, with D unresolved. This CDR3 contains 14 residues. In germline, CDR1 is SGHRS, CDR2 YFSETQ. V was trimmed by 0 bases and J by 0 bases, leaving 6 bases between them. The CDR3 reads CASSLERVNTEAFF. DNA for the CDR3: TGCGCCAGCAGCTTGGAACGAGTGAACACTGAAGCTTTCTTT. Drawing the rest from reference TRBV5-1 and TRBJ1-1, the complete variable domain is KAGVTQTPRYLIKTRGQQVTLSCSPISGHRSVSWYQQTPGQGLQFLFEYFSETQRNKGNFPGRFSGRQFSNSRSEMNVSTLELGDSALYLCASSLERVNTEAFFGQGTRLTVV.

A few counts support this clonotype. V usage is TRBV20-1 and J usage is TRBJ2-3, with 8 positions matching TRBD2. Per germline, CDR1 DFQATT and CDR2 SNEGSKA (reference sequence). The CDR3 loop spans 11 amino acids. CDR3 region: CGSGRTDTQYF. In DNA, the CDR3 is TGCGGGAGCGGGAGAACAGATACGCAGTATTTT.

This clonotype occurred a few times. This sequence joins TRBV18 and TRBJ2-1, with 10 bases aligning to TRBD2. This CDR3 region has 17 residues. Germline-derived CDR1 and CDR2 are KGHSH and LQKENI. Trimming took 3 bases from V and 4 from J; bases not matched to a gene: 9. As DNA, the CDR3 is TGTGCCAGCTCACCTCTCCCTCTAGCGGGAGCTTACAATGAGCAGTTCTTC. Translating gives CASSPLPLAGAYNEQFF.

This clonotype was seen a few times. The chain joins TRBV5-1 to TRBJ2-5; no definite D call. The CDR3 is 13 amino acids. Trimming took 0 bases from V and 4 from J, leaving 7 bases between them. The V gene's germline CDR1 is SGHRS and CDR2 YFSETQ. The CDR3 DNA follows: TGCGCCAGCAGCTTGGGGTTCGTAGAGACCCAGTACTTC. Translation gives CASSLGFVETQYF.

The chain combines TRBV15 with TRBJ1-5; tentative D call: TRBD1 (5 bases). V was clipped by 4 bases and J by 7 bases, with 11 bases between them. CDR3 length: 13 residues. The germline gives CDR1 LNHNV, CDR2 YYDKDF (reference sequence). The CDR3 bases are TGTGCCACCAGCAAGTATCGGGACCAGCCCCAGCATTTT. Its translation is CATSKYRDQPQHF.

A few counts support this clonotype. The rearrangement links TRBV20-1 to TRBJ2-1, with D perhaps assigned TRBD1 or TRBD2 (5 bases each). Germline V lookup: CDR1 DFQATT, CDR2 SNEGSKA (reference sequence). With 5 bases removed from V and 9 bases from J, the gap between germline ends came to 17 bases. The CDR3 runs to 13 residues. CDR3 residues: CSARLFSGGEQFF. Here the CDR3 DNA reads TGCAGTGCTCGACTTTTTAGTGGGGGTGAGCAGTTCTTC.

This clonotype was detected a few times. The chain combines TRBV6-6 with TRBJ2-1; 9 positions match TRBD2. Looked up from germline, CDR1 is MNHNY and CDR2 is SVGAGI (reference sequence). The CDR3 sequence is 16 residues long. J lost 7 bases, V lost 7 bases, and 14 bases had no gene match. The CDR3 nucleotides read TGTGCCAGCATCCCCTTGTTGGGCGGGGGGGAAAATGAGCAGTTCTTC. Its translation is CASIPLLGGGENEQFF.

The V gene is TRBV20-1, the J gene TRBJ1-5, with D possibly being TRBD1 (6 bases). V shed 1 base and J shed 7 bases, with 17 bases lying between them. Germline V gives CDR1 DFQATT, CDR2 SNEGSKA (reference sequence). There are 15 residues in the CDR3. The CDR3 here is CSARVHPGQRQPQHF. The CDR3 DNA reads TGCAGTGCTAGAGTTCATCCGGGACAAAGACAGCCCCAGCATTTT.

The chain employs TRBV6-1 and TRBJ1-2; D unresolved. The CDR3 runs 15 residues. Looked up from germline, CDR1 is MNHNS and CDR2 is SASEGT. Trimming took off 1 base at V and 4 bases at J, with 13 bases between the two ends. The CDR3 loop is CASSEGGSQSYGYTF. The CDR3 nucleotides read TGTGCCAGCAGTGAAGGCGGTAGCCAGAGCTATGGCTACACCTTC.